The 26 T cell receptor beta chains below all came from one sample that was sequenced in a study of T-cell reconstitution after alpha-beta-depleted transplantation in children. This sample's TCRbeta library carried unique molecular identifier barcodes. TCRdb independently ran MiXCR on the PCR reads; one entry per CDR3 protein. This table holds around 450,000 distinct CDR3 sequences, roughly 44% found once. This specimen consisted of PBMCs, obtained before TCRalphabeta/CD19-depleted stem cell transplant. The receptors stem from a girl aged 2-10 years with aplastic anemia, due to receive a stem cell transplant.

The table lists this clonotype with many counts. The chain combines TRBV27 with TRBJ1-3; no reliable D call. Looked up from germline, CDR1 is MNHEY and CDR2 is SMNVEV (reference sequence). The V gene lost 6 bases and the J gene lost 0 bases, with 3 bases spanning the gap. The CDR3 spans 12 residues. The CDR3 DNA reads TGTGCCAGCAGGGCCTCTGGAAACACCATATATTTT. This translates into CASRASGNTIYF.

This clonotype was recorded a few times. The chain joins TRBV20-1 to TRBJ2-7; D may match TRBD1 or TRBD2 (5 bases each). Germline CDR1 and CDR2: DFQATT and SNEGSKA (reference sequence). Trimming cost V 3 bases and J 3 bases, with 12 bases left between them. The CDR3 extends over 13 amino acids. The CDR3 DNA reads TGCAGTGCTAGTAGAGGGGCCGACTACGAGCAGTACTTC. Translation gives CSASRGADYEQYF.

The chain combines TRBV7-8 with TRBJ2-3; 8 bases line up with TRBD1. V trimming: 2 bases; J trimming: 5 bases; junction bases outside the gene matches: 6. Germline CDR1 and CDR2: SGHVS and FQNEAQ. The CDR3 loop spans 15 amino acids. The CDR3 region is CASSLRQGRVDTQYF. The CDR3 coding sequence is TGTGCCAGCAGCTTACGACAGGGGCGCGTAGATACGCAGTATTTT.

This clonotype was picked up many times. The chain combines TRBV12-3 or TRBV12-4 with TRBJ1-2; D is ambiguous. The CDR3 is 15 amino acids. The V end lost 3 bases, the J end lost 4 bases, and 15 bases lay between the germline ends. The CDR3 here is CASSFHLNAFYGYTF. The CDR3 DNA is TGTGCCAGCAGTTTTCACCTCAACGCCTTCTATGGCTACACCTTC.

This clonotype has ten or more counts. The rearrangement joins TRBV20-1 to TRBJ1-4; D is unresolved. There are 12 residues in the CDR3. V was trimmed by 6 bases and J by 1 base, leaving 6 bases between them. CDR1 is DFQATT and CDR2 is SNEGSKA in the germline V gene (reference sequence). CDR3 nucleotide sequence: TGCAGTGCGTCAGAAACTAATGAAAAACTGTTTTTT. It is translated as CSASETNEKLFF.

This clonotype was counted between two and nine times. This chain connects TRBV24-1 to TRBJ1-2; 9 bases agree with TRBD1. V trimming: 3 bases; J trimming: 8 bases; junction bases outside the gene matches: 12. CDR1 is KGHDR, CDR2 SFDVKD, per germline. CDR3 length: 16 amino acids. The chain's CDR3 is CATSDSLRTGARGYTF. The CDR3 DNA follows: TGTGCCACCAGTGATAGTCTGAGGACAGGGGCACGAGGCTACACCTTC.

This clonotype was seen at least ten times. The J gene is TRBJ2-7, the V gene TRBV20-1; the D is unclear. Germline V gene data show CDR1 as DFQATT and CDR2 as SNEGSKA (reference sequence). The CDR3 totals 12 residues. V dropped 0 bases and J dropped 4 bases, with 7 bases sitting between them. CDR3 in amino acids: CSARDLGYEQYF. In nucleotides, the CDR3 is TGCAGTGCTAGAGATCTCGGATACGAGCAGTACTTC.

The chain combines TRBV5-1 with TRBJ2-1; 11 nucleotides agree with TRBD2. After removal of 5 bases from V and 2 bases from J, the junction contained 3 bases not matched to a gene. There are 15 residues in the CDR3. Germline-derived CDR1 and CDR2 are SGHRS and YFSETQ. DNA for the CDR3: TGCGCCAGCAGAGCGACTAGCGGGACCTACAATGAGCAGTTCTTC. Its translation is CASRATSGTYNEQFF. Drawing the rest from reference TRBV5-1 and TRBJ2-1, the complete variable domain is KAGVTQTPRYLIKTRGQQVTLSCSPISGHRSVSWYQQTPGQGLQFLFEYFSETQRNKGNFPGRFSGRQFSNSRSEMNVSTLELGDSALYLCASRATSGTYNEQFFGPGTRLTVL.

This clonotype came up many times. The rearrangement uses TRBV28 and TRBJ2-1; either TRBD1 or TRBD2 may supply D (5 bases each). V lost 3 bases, J lost 8 bases, and 20 bases lay in between. The CDR3 runs to 16 residues. CDR1 MDHEN and CDR2 SYDVKM come from the germline V gene. The CDR3 sequence: CASSLGPAAGSDEQFF. CDR3 nucleotides: TGTGCCAGCAGTTTGGGACCGGCGGCCGGAAGCGATGAGCAGTTCTTC.

This clonotype was recorded at least ten times. The chain uses TRBV15 and TRBJ2-1, with 7 positions matching TRBD2. Per the germline V gene, CDR1 is LNHNV and CDR2 is YYDKDF (reference sequence). The V gene end was trimmed by 3 bases and the J gene end by 6 bases; junction bases not matched to a gene: 8. CDR3 length equals 15 residues. The CDR3 region is CATSRPTGRANEQFF. The CDR3 coding sequence is TGTGCCACCAGCAGGCCCACGGGGAGGGCCAATGAGCAGTTCTTC.

This clonotype was recorded at least ten times. This chain uses TRBV27 with TRBJ2-3, with D uncertain. Trimming took 8 bases from V and 1 from J, leaving 13 bases between them. CDR3 size: 14 residues. Germline lookup yields CDR1 MNHEY and CDR2 SMNVEV (reference sequence). CDR3 DNA sequence: TGTGCCAGCCGCAAAGTCGGAGGCACAGATACGCAGTATTTT. Translation: CASRKVGGTDTQYF.

This clonotype came up a few times. This chain links TRBV9 with TRBJ2-2; 11 positions agree with TRBD2. The CDR3 spans 17 residues. J gave up 0 bases and V 3 bases, and 4 bases lay outside the gene matches. From germline, CDR1 is SGDLS and CDR2 YYNGEE. The CDR3: CASSAGLAEPNTGELFF. The CDR3 DNA follows: TGTGCCAGCAGCGCGGGACTAGCGGAGCCGAACACCGGGGAGCTGTTTTTT.

The chain employs TRBV11-2 and TRBJ2-1; D possibly corresponds to TRBD2 (7 bases). The germline V gene encodes CDR1 SGHAT and CDR2 FQNNGV. The V end lost 1 base, the J end lost 1 base, and 20 bases lay between the germline ends. The CDR3 length is 19 residues. The CDR3 coding sequence is TGTGCCAGCAGCTTAGTCCCGGGACTAAAAGGGGGGTCCTACAATGAGCAGTTCTTC. Protein: CASSLVPGLKGGSYNEQFF.

V is TRBV5-1 and J is TRBJ2-1; D call uncertain. CDR3 size: 17 residues. Germline V CDR1 and CDR2: SGHRS, YFSETQ. V was shortened by 0 bases and J by 4 bases, with 17 bases between the two germline ends. CDR3 in DNA: TGCGCCAGCAGCTTGGGGGCGGCGGAGCCACCTTACAATGAGCAGTTCTTC. Its protein product is CASSLGAAEPPYNEQFF.

To note about this clonotype: Given a much more abundant clone one base away, this may be a read error. The chain employs TRBV20-1 and TRBJ1-5; 7 nucleotides align to TRBD1. Germline values: CDR1 DFQATT, CDR2 SNEGSKA (reference sequence). This CDR3 comprises 14 residues. The DNA for the CDR3 is TGCAGTGCTTCTCACAGGGGACCAGGGCAGCTCCAGCATTTT. Protein product: CSASHRGPGQLQHF.

This chain uses TRBV6-1 with TRBJ2-5; 10 bases match TRBD2. Trimming removed 6 bases from V and 5 bases from J; junction bases left unmatched: 18. CDR3 length equals 18 residues. Germline loops: CDR1 MNHNS, CDR2 SASEGT. The CDR3 protein is CASRTGASGRVEYETQYF. In DNA, the CDR3 is TGTGCCAGCAGGACGGGGGCTAGCGGGAGAGTGGAGTACGAGACCCAGTACTTC.

The table lists this clonotype with many counts. V is TRBV3-1 and J is TRBJ2-3; no clear D gene. This CDR3 comprises 16 residues. The V gene lost 3 bases and the J gene lost 3 bases, with 16 bases spanning the gap. Germline V gives CDR1 LGHDT, CDR2 YNNKEL (reference sequence). In DNA form, the CDR3 reads TGTGCCAGCAGCCAGGGTATGGCGAAGGGAACAGATACGCAGTATTTT. Amino acids: CASSQGMAKGTDTQYF.

This clonotype was counted many times. This chain uses TRBV9 with TRBJ1-2; the D is unclear. V shed 0 bases and J shed 13 bases, with 13 bases lying between them. This CDR3 has 12 residues. Germline V gene sequence: CDR1 SGDLS, CDR2 YYNGEE. In nucleotides, the CDR3 is TGTGCCAGCAGCGTAGAGCTGGGTTTTGTCACCTTC. This encodes CASSVELGFVTF.

This clonotype was detected once. V gene TRBV11-3 combines with J gene TRBJ2-1; 8 nucleotides agree with TRBD1. The germline CDR1 and CDR2 sequences are SGHNT and YENEEA. The CDR3 has 16 amino acids. V lost 5 bases, J lost 0 bases, and 6 bases stayed unmatched. The CDR3 loop is CASSDRGTGSYNEQFF. The CDR3 nucleotides are TGTGCCAGCAGCGACAGGGGAACGGGCTCCTACAATGAGCAGTTCTTC.

The J gene is TRBJ2-2, the V gene TRBV6-5; the D gene is possibly TRBD2 (6 bases). The V and J ends lost 0 bases and 7 bases respectively, with 12 bases between them. Germline V gene lookup returns CDR1 MNHEY and CDR2 SVGAGI. This CDR3 comprises 15 residues. The CDR3 spells CASSYSRLEGGELFF. The CDR3 DNA reads TGTGCCAGCAGTTACTCCCGACTAGAAGGCGGGGAGCTGTTTTTT.

This clonotype has ten or more counts. The gene calls are TRBV5-1 and TRBJ2-1; D is unclear. The CDR3 is 13 residues long. Trimming removed 4 bases from V and 5 bases from J, with 10 bases in between. Germline V gene data show CDR1 as SGHRS and CDR2 as YFSETQ. CDR3 bases: TGCGCCAGCAGCCCTGGACCCCACAATGAGCAGTTCTTC. It specifies CASSPGPHNEQFF.

This clonotype was detected many times. V usage is TRBV27 and J usage is TRBJ2-2; TRBD1 matches at 9 bases. The ends lost 6 bases at V and 5 bases at J; junction bases unmatched: 10. This CDR3 has 16 amino acids. The germline gives CDR1 MNHEY, CDR2 SMNVEV (reference sequence). Here the CDR3 DNA reads TGTGCCAGCAGCCAGGGACAGGGAGGTTGGACCGGGGAGCTGTTTTTT. Protein sequence: CASSQGQGGWTGELFF.

The J gene is TRBJ1-2, the V gene TRBV29-1; weak D call: TRBD1 (5 bases). Germline values: CDR1 SQVTM, CDR2 ANQGSEA. Trimming took off 3 bases at V and 2 bases at J, with 13 bases between the two ends. The CDR3 loop spans 14 amino acids. The CDR3 is CSVEGRGENYGYTF. In DNA, the CDR3 is TGCAGCGTTGAGGGACGAGGGGAGAACTATGGCTACACCTTC.

In this sample, this clonotype turned up many times. The rearrangement links TRBV20-1 to TRBJ2-3; 7 bases are a match to TRBD2. The V and J ends lost 6 bases and 5 bases, in that order; junction bases with no gene match: 2. This CDR3 region has 11 residues. Germline CDR1 is DFQATT and CDR2 is SNEGSKA (reference sequence). The CDR3 region is CSAKRGDTQYF. DNA of the CDR3: TGCAGTGCGAAGCGGGGAGATACGCAGTATTTT.

The rearrangement links TRBV20-1 to TRBJ2-3; 8 positions agree with TRBD2. V shed 4 bases and J 0 bases; nucleotides not matched to a gene: 3. The CDR3 is 14 amino acids. Germline V gene data show CDR1 as DFQATT and CDR2 as SNEGSKA (reference sequence). DNA of the CDR3: TGCAGTGCTAACATAGCGGGGAGCACAGATACGCAGTATTTT. Protein: CSANIAGSTDTQYF.

Points on this clonotype: This CDR3 is missing its conserved last phenylalanine or tryptophan, likely due to a read error. The gene calls are TRBV24-1 and TRBJ2-2, with D maybe TRBD2 (5 bases). The CDR3 has 16 residues. Germline V gene data show CDR1 as KGHDR and CDR2 as SFDVKD. CDR3 in DNA: TGTGCCACCAATGATTCGGCGGGCTGGAACACCGGGGAGCTGTTTTTA. Protein sequence: CATNDSAGWNTGELFL.